This T cell receptor beta chain was obtained from a study of Ad26.COV2.S vaccination and SARS-CoV-2 variants. TCRdb's copy holds only in-frame clones and misses some; the assay was immunoSEQ multiplex PCR. The data show some 330,000 clones, with roughly 90% seen just once and 5.5% held by the top ten. The CDR3 extends over 15 amino acids. Trimming left V 1 base short and J 6 bases short, with 10 bases between. Germline CDR1 MNHNS, CDR2 SASEGT. Indicated treatment: 15 to 20 received Ad26.COV2.S at low or high dose, single or two shots; roughly five received placebo; per-sample allocation not given. Vaccine and placebo recipients were sampled on day 63 after the first injection.

Specimen: peripheral blood, collected in a trial of Ad26.COV2.S vaccine versus placebo. The clonotype comes from a person aged 18-65 years who received the Ad26.COV2.S COVID-19 vaccine or a placebo. V gene TRBV6-1 combines with J gene TRBJ1-6, with D possibly TRBD1 on 6 matching bases. For the CDR3, the DNA is TGTGCCAGCAGTGAAGAATGGACAGCTAATTCACCCCTCCACTTT. The encoded protein is CASSEEWTANSPLHF.